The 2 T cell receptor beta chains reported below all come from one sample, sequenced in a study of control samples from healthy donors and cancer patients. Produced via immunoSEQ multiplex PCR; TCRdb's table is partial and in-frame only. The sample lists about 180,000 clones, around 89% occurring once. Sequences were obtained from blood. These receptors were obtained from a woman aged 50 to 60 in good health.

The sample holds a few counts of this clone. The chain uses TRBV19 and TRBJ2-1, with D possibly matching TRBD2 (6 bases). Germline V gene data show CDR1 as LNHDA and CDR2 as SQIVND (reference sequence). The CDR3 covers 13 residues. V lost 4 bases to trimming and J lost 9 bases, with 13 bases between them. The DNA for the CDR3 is TGTGCCAGTAGTAAAGGACGGGAGCGTGAGCAGTTCTTC. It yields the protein CASSKGREREQFF.

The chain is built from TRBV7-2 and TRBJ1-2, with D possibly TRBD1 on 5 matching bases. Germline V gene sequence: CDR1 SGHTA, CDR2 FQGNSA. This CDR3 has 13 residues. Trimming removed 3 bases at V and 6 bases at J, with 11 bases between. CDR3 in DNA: TGTGCCAGCAGCTTCCGTTGGGGCGATGGCTACACCTTC. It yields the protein CASSFRWGDGYTF.